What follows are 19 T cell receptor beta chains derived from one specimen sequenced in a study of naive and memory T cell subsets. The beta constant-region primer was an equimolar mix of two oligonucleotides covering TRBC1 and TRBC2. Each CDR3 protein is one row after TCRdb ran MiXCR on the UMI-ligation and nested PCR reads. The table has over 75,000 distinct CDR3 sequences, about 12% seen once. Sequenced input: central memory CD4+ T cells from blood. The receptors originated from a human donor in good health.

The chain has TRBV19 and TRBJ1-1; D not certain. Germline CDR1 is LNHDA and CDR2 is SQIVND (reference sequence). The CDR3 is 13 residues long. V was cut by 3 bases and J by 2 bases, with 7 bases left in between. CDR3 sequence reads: CASSIVDNTEAFF. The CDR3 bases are TGTGCCAGTAGTATCGTAGACAACACTGAAGCTTTCTTT.

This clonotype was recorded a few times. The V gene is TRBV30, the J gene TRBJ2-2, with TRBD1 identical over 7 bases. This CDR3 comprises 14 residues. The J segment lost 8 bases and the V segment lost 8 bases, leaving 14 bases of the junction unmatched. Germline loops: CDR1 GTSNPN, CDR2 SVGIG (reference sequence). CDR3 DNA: TGTGCCGGGGGAAAAGGGACAGTTTCGGGGGAGCTGTTTTTT. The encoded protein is CAGGKGTVSGELFF.

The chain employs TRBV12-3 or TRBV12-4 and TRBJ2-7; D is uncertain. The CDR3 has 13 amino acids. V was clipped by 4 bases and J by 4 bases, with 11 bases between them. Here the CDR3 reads CASSSLRRYEQYF. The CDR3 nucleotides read TGTGCCAGCAGTTCACTCCGTCGTTACGAGCAGTACTTC.

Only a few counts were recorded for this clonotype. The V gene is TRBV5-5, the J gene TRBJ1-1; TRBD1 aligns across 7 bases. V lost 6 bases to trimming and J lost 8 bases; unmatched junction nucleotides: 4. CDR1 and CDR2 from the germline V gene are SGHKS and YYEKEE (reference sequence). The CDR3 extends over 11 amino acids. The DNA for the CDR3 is TGTGCCAGCACCGGGACAGCCGAAGCTTTCTTT. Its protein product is CASTGTAEAFF.

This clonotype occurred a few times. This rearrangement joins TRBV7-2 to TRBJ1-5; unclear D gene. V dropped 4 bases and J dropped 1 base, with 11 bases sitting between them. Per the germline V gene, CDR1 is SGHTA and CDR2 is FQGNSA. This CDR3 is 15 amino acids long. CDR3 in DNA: TGTGCCAGCAGCTCCTATGGGGAGAGCAATCAGCCCCAGCATTTT. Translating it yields CASSSYGESNQPQHF.

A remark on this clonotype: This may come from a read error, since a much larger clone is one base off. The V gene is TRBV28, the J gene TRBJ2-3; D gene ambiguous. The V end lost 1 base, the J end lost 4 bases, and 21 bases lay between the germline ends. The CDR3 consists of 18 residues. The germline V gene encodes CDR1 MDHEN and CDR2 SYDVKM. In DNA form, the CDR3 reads TGTGCCAGCAGTTTATCCCCCGACTTGGCGCGGTGGGCAGATACGCAGTATTTT. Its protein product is CASSLSPDLARWADTQYF.

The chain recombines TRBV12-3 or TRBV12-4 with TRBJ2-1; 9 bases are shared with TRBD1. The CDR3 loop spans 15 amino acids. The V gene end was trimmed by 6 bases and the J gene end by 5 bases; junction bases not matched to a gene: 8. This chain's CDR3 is CASRPSTGGNNEQFF. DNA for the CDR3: TGTGCCAGCAGACCTTCGACAGGGGGGAACAATGAGCAGTTCTTC.

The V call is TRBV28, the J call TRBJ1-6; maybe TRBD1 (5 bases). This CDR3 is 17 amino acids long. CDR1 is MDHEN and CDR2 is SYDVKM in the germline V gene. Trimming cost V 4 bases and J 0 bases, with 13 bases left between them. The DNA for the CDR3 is TGTGCCAGCAGTTCTCTGGGGCCGGGCTCCTATAATTCACCCCTCCACTTT. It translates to CASSSLGPGSYNSPLHF.

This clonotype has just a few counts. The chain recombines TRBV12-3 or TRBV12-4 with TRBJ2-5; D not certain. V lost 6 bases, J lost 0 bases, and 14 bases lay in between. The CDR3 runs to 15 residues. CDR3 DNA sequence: TGTGCCAGCAGACTGCACTTAACGTACCAAGAGACCCAGTACTTC. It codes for CASRLHLTYQETQYF.

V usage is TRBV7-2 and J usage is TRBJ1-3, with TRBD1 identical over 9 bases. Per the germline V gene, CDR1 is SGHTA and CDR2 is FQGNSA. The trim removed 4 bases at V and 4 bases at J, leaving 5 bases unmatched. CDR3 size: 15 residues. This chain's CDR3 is CASSSYRGLGNTIYF. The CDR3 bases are TGTGCCAGCAGCTCCTACAGGGGGCTAGGAAACACCATATATTTT.

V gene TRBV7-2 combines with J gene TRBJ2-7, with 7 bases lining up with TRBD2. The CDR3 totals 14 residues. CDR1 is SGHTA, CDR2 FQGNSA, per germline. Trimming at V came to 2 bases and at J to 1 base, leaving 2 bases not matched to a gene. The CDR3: CASSLSGTSYEQYF. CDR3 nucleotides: TGTGCCAGCAGCTTAAGCGGGACTTCCTACGAGCAGTACTTC.

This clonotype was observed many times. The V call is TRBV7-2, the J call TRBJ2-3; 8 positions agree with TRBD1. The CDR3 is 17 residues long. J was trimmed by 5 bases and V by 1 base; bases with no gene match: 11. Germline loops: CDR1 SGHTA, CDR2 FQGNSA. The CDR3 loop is CASSLVGQGAPQDTQYF. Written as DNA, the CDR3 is TGTGCCAGCAGCTTAGTAGGTCAGGGGGCGCCTCAAGATACGCAGTATTTT.

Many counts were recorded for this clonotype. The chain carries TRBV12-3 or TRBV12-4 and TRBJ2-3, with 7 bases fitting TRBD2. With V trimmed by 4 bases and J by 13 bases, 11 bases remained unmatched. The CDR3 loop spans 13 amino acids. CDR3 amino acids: CASSSLSGRAKYF. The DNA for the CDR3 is TGTGCCAGCAGTTCCCTCAGTGGGAGGGCAAAGTATTTT.

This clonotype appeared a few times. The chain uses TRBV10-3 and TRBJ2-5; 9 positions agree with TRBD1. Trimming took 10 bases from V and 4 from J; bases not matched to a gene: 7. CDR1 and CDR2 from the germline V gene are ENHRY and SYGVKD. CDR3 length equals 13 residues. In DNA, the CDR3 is TGTGCCAGCGTACAGGGGGCAGGAGAGACCCAGTACTTC. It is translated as CASVQGAGETQYF.

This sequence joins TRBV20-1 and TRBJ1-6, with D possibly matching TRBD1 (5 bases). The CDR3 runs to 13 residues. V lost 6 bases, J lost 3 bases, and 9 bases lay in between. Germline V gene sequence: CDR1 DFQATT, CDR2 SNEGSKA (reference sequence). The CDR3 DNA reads TGCAGTGCGAACACAGGCTATAATTCACCCCTCCACTTT. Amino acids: CSANTGYNSPLHF.

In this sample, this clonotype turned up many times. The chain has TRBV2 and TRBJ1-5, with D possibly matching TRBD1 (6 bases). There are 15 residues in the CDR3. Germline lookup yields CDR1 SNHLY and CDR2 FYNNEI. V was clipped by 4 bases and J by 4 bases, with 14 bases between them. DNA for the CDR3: TGTGCCAGCAGTGTCCTGGACAGCGGTAATCAGCCCCAGCATTTT. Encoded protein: CASSVLDSGNQPQHF. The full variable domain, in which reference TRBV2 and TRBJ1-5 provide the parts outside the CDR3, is EPEVTQTPSHQVTQMGQEVILRCVPISNHLYFYWYRQILGQKVEFLVSFYNNEISEKSEIFDDQFSVERPDGSNFTLKIRSTKLEDSAMYFCASSVLDSGNQPQHFGDGTRLSIL.

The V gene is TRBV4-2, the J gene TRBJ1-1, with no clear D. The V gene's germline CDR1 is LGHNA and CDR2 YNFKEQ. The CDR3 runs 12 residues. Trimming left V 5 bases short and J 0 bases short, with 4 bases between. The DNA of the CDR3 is TGTGCCAGCAGCGGTATGAACACTGAAGCTTTCTTT. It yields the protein CASSGMNTEAFF.

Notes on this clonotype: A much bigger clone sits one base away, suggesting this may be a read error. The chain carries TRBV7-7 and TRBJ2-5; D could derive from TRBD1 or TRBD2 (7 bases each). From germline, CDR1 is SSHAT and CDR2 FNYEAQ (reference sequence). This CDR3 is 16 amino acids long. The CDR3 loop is CAGSLSSRGGRETQYF. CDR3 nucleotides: TGTGCCGGCAGCTTATCTTCCAGGGGGGGCAGAGAGACCCAGTACTTC.

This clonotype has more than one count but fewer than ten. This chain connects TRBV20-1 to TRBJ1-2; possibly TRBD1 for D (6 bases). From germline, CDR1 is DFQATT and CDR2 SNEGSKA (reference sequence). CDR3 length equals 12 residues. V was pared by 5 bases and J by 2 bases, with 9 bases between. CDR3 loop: CSADTGNYGYTF. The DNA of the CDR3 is TGCAGTGCTGATACAGGGAACTATGGCTACACCTTC.